The source of this T cell receptor beta chain is a study of T cell repertoires and Cas9 in healthy adults. The CDR3 has 15 residues. The trim removed 8 bases at V and 1 base at J, leaving 9 bases unmatched. In germline, CDR1 is SQVTM, CDR2 ANQGSEA. Generated by immunoSEQ multiplex PCR, the TCRdb table keeps only in-frame clones and is missing some. The sample carries tens of thousands of clones, roughly 90% recorded once. This sequence was found in a human donor in good health. This chain uses TRBV29-1 with TRBJ2-1; 9 nucleotides agree with TRBD1. Sequences were obtained from CD4+ effector T cells (CD127+, CD25-, CD137-, CD154-) from PBMCs; culture status not recorded. CDR3 nucleotide sequence: TGCAGCCTCCACCCCGGGACAGGGTCCTACAATGAGCAGTTCTTC. It translates to CSLHPGTGSYNEQFF.